These 26 T cell receptor beta chains originate from one sample sequenced in a study of blood T cell repertoires in COVID-19. The repertoire was sequenced with immunoSEQ multiplex PCR; TCRdb's copy has only in-frame clones and lacks some. The table lists hundreds of thousands of clones, 85% to 90% of them singletons. The sequencing input was peripheral blood. The receptors derive from a woman in her late teens or twenties with acute or convalescent COVID-19.

This clone was observed a handful of times. The chain couples TRBV25-1 to TRBJ2-2; D gene unclear. V lost 1 base and J lost 3, with 9 bases in between. Looked up from germline, CDR1 is MGHDK and CDR2 is SYGVNS. This CDR3 is built from 15 residues. This chain's CDR3 is CASSESTRYTGELFF. The CDR3 DNA is TGTGCCAGCAGTGAATCTACCAGGTACACCGGGGAGCTGTTTTTT.

The V call is TRBV5-1, the J call TRBJ1-1; tentatively, D is TRBD1 (6 bases). Deletions cut 4 bases from V and 7 bases from J, with 11 bases between. Per germline, CDR1 SGHRS and CDR2 YFSETQ. The CDR3 is made up of 12 amino acids. CDR3 DNA sequence: TGCGCCAGCAGCCTGGGACACCTTGAAGCTTTCTTT. The encoded protein is CASSLGHLEAFF.

This chain joins TRBV19 and TRBJ1-2, with 7 bases matching TRBD1. Trimming took 7 bases from V and 8 from J; bases not matched to a gene: 16. The CDR3 is made up of 15 amino acids. The V gene's germline CDR1 is LNHDA and CDR2 SQIVND (reference sequence). The CDR3 here is CASNQSPLDRHGYTF. CDR3 DNA sequence: TGTGCCAGTAACCAATCACCTCTGGACAGGCACGGCTACACCTTC. The full variable domain, rest sourced from reference TRBV19 and TRBJ1-2, is DGGITQSPKYLFRKEGQNVTLSCEQNLNHDAMYWYRQDPGQGLRLIYYSQIVNDFQKGDIAEGYSVSREKKESFPLTVTSAQKNPTAFYLCASNQSPLDRHGYTFGSGTRLTVV.

The chain couples TRBV15 to TRBJ1-2, with D hard to call. The germline CDR1 and CDR2 sequences are LNHNV and YYDKDF (reference sequence). The CDR3 totals 15 residues. V lost 0 bases to trimming and J lost 8 bases, with 16 bases between them. For the CDR3, the DNA is TGTGCCACCAGCAGAGATCTCAGCGCCCGAGTCGGCTACACCTTC. It yields the protein CATSRDLSARVGYTF.

The chain carries TRBV4-1 and TRBJ2-2; TRBD2 matches at 11 bases. Germline V gene data show CDR1 as MGHRA and CDR2 as YSYEKL. Germline trimming cut 0 bases from V and 3 bases from J; bases unmatched to any gene: 9. The length of the CDR3 is 19 residues. CDR3: CASSQESLAGDDDTGELFF. CDR3 DNA: TGCGCCAGCAGCCAAGAATCACTAGCGGGGGACGACGACACCGGGGAGCTGTTTTTT.

The chain has TRBV3-1 (or the pseudogene TRBV3-2) and TRBJ1-5; the match to TRBD1 covers 7 bases. The CDR3 is 15 residues long. V gave up 0 bases and J gave up 3 bases; unmatched junction bases: 2. CDR1 and CDR2 (germline): LGHDT, YNNKEL (reference sequence). The CDR3 bases are TGTGCCAGCAGCCAAGATGGGACAGTCAATCAGCCCCAGCATTTT. The encoded protein is CASSQDGTVNQPQHF.

The chain joins TRBV7-2 to TRBJ2-2; maybe TRBD2 (5 bases). Germline CDR1 and CDR2: SGHTA and FQGNSA. V was clipped by 3 bases and J by 6 bases, with 11 bases between them. The CDR3 spans 14 residues. CDR3 sequence (DNA): TGTGCCAGCAGCTTGGTTAGCGTGGCCGGGGAGCTGTTTTTT. Its translation: CASSLVSVAGELFF.

The gene calls are TRBV30 and TRBJ2-4, with 7 bases identical to TRBD1. This CDR3 spans 17 amino acids. CDR1 and CDR2 from the germline V gene are GTSNPN and SVGIG (reference sequence). V lost 2 bases, J lost 4 bases, and 14 bases stayed unmatched. CDR3 amino acids: CAWSPPWTGWRKNIQYF. CDR3 nucleotides: TGTGCCTGGAGTCCGCCGTGGACAGGCTGGAGGAAAAACATTCAGTACTTC.

This sequence joins TRBV5-6 and TRBJ2-7; TRBD1 might be the D (6 bases). Germline-derived CDR1 and CDR2 are SGHDT and YYEEEE. This CDR3 has 14 residues. V shed 4 bases and J shed 1 base, with 12 bases lying between them. In nucleotides, the CDR3 is TGTGCCAGCAGCCCAGACAGGCGGTCCTACGAGCAGTACTTC. Translating it yields CASSPDRRSYEQYF. Full variable domain (outside the CDR3, taken from reference TRBV5-6 and TRBJ2-7): DAGVTQSPTHLIKTRGQQVTLRCSPKSGHDTVSWYQQALGQGPQFIFQYYEEEERQRGNFPDRFSGHQFPNYSSELNVNALLLGDSALYLCASSPDRRSYEQYFGPGTRLTVT.

This chain connects TRBV19 to TRBJ2-4, with D possibly being TRBD1 (6 bases). Germline CDR1 is LNHDA and CDR2 is SQIVND (reference sequence). Between the trimmed V and J ends, which lost 5 bases and 9 bases, there was a span of 14 bases. This CDR3 is 13 amino acids long. In DNA form, the CDR3 reads TGTGCCAGTAGTGGACAGTATCTGGGCATTCAGTACTTC. This gives the protein CASSGQYLGIQYF.

This chain uses TRBV4-1 with TRBJ1-3; D is perhaps TRBD1 (5 bases). The CDR3 runs 16 residues. The V end was cut by 0 bases, the J end by 2 bases, with 11 bases between. Germline V CDR1 and CDR2: MGHRA, YSYEKL. The CDR3 DNA follows: TGCGCCAGCAGCCAAGAAATTGGGGGGGCTGGAAACACCATATATTTT. Protein: CASSQEIGGAGNTIYF.

The chain employs TRBV5-1 and TRBJ2-7; TRBD1 aligns across 7 bases. CDR3 length: 13 residues. The germline V gene has CDR1 SGHRS and CDR2 YFSETQ. Losses at the gene ends were 6 bases for V and 5 bases for J; bases not matched to a gene: 8. DNA for the CDR3: TGCGCCAGCACCCGACAGGGTACCGACGAGCAGTACTTC. Translating gives CASTRQGTDEQYF.

The rearrangement uses TRBV11-2 and TRBJ2-2; the match to TRBD1 covers 7 bases. Trimming cost V 2 bases and J 2 bases; bases outside gene matches: 5. Germline V gene sequence: CDR1 SGHAT, CDR2 FQNNGV. The CDR3 consists of 16 residues. CDR3 region: CASSLNRQGNTGELFF. The CDR3 nucleotides read TGTGCCAGCAGCTTAAACAGACAGGGTAACACCGGGGAGCTGTTTTTT.

The rearrangement joins TRBV6-4 to TRBJ1-5, with a possible D match to TRBD1 (6 bases). V lost 9 bases and J lost 0, with 21 bases in between. The CDR3 has 17 residues. CDR1 and CDR2 (germline): MRHNA, SNTAGT. The CDR3 DNA sequence: TGTGCCAGTCACCTACAGGGACGAAAGAATAGCAATCAGCCCCAGCATTTT. Its protein product is CASHLQGRKNSNQPQHF.

The rearrangement uses TRBV11-2 and TRBJ2-1; 11 bases match TRBD2. Germline CDR1 and CDR2: SGHAT and FQNNGV. V lost 3 bases, J lost 3 bases, and 1 base stayed unmatched. CDR3 size: 15 residues. The CDR3 region has the DNA TGTGCCAGCAGCTTCGGGACTAGCGGCTACAATGAGCAGTTCTTC. It encodes CASSFGTSGYNEQFF. Supplemented by reference TRBV11-2 and TRBJ2-1, the full variable domain reads EAGVAQSPRYKIIEKRQSVAFWCNPISGHATLYWYQQILGQGPKLLIQFQNNGVVDDSQLPKDRFSAERLKGVDSTLKIQPAKLEDSAVYLCASSFGTSGYNEQFFGPGTRLTVL.

This chain connects TRBV18 to TRBJ1-5, with D unclear. The germline gives CDR1 KGHSH, CDR2 LQKENI. This CDR3 is built from 13 residues. Between the trimmed V and J ends, which lost 5 bases and 3 bases, there was a span of 8 bases. The CDR3 here is CASSGEANQPQHF. CDR3 DNA: TGTGCCAGCTCAGGGGAGGCCAATCAGCCCCAGCATTTT.

This chain links TRBV19 with TRBJ1-1, with D unresolved. CDR1 and CDR2 from the germline V gene are LNHDA and SQIVND (reference sequence). The CDR3 contains 11 residues. V lost 7 bases and J lost 6, with 9 bases in between. CDR3 region: CASTRTAEAFF. DNA of the CDR3: TGTGCCAGTACCCGGACTGCTGAAGCTTTCTTT. The whole variable domain, remainder taken from reference TRBV19 and TRBJ1-1, is DGGITQSPKYLFRKEGQNVTLSCEQNLNHDAMYWYRQDPGQGLRLIYYSQIVNDFQKGDIAEGYSVSREKKESFPLTVTSAQKNPTAFYLCASTRTAEAFFGQGTRLTVV.

The chain combines TRBV6-6 with TRBJ1-6; possible D gene TRBD1, 5 bases. The CDR3 contains 22 residues. V lost 5 bases to trimming and J lost 4 bases, with 33 bases between them. Germline assignment: CDR1 MNHNY and CDR2 SVGAGI (reference sequence). Here the CDR3 DNA reads TGTGCCAGCAGTCCAACTTTGATACTCATTCGGGAGAAAAGGGGATATAATTCACCCCTCCACTTT. Protein product: CASSPTLILIREKRGYNSPLHF.

The chain recombines TRBV10-3 with TRBJ2-3; 10 bases map to TRBD1. The CDR3 extends over 17 amino acids. After removal of 2 bases from V and 6 bases from J, the junction contained 11 bases not matched to a gene. The germline V gene encodes CDR1 ENHRY and CDR2 SYGVKD. The CDR3 nucleotides are TGTGCCATCAGTGAGATCCGACAGGGGGCGGGAGCGGATACGCAGTATTTT. Translation gives CAISEIRQGAGADTQYF.

J is TRBJ1-2 and V is TRBV7-2; 9 nucleotides match TRBD1. The germline gives CDR1 SGHTA, CDR2 FQGNSA. V lost 5 bases to trimming and J lost 7 bases; unmatched junction nucleotides: 14. The CDR3 loop spans 16 amino acids. CDR3 nucleotide sequence: TGTGCCAGCAGCCGCGAATTTGGACAGGGGAGAGGTGGCTACACCTTC. Protein: CASSREFGQGRGGYTF.

This clone turned up a few times. The rearrangement links TRBV6-5 to TRBJ1-1; 8 positions agree with TRBD1. With 6 bases clipped from V and 4 bases from J, the junction kept 10 bases outside the gene matches. Germline V gene data show CDR1 as MNHEY and CDR2 as SVGAGI. The CDR3 is 15 amino acids. The CDR3 DNA is TGTGCCAGCAGGGGCCGGGACAGGTCCCCCACTGAAGCTTTCTTT. It yields the protein CASRGRDRSPTEAFF.

The V gene is TRBV3-1 (or the pseudogene TRBV3-2), the J gene TRBJ1-6; 11 bases map to TRBD1. This CDR3 comprises 14 residues. The germline CDR1 and CDR2 sequences are LGHDT and YNNKEL (reference sequence). Germline trimming cut 4 bases from V and 11 bases from J; bases unmatched to any gene: 4. The CDR3 protein is CASSRRDRGTPLHF. As DNA, the CDR3 is TGTGCCAGCAGCCGACGGGACAGGGGGACACCCCTCCACTTT.

This clone showed up just a few times. The chain employs TRBV18 and TRBJ2-3, with 7 bases lining up with TRBD1. The CDR3 totals 16 residues. V dropped 2 bases and J dropped 3; count of bases not matched to a gene: 8. In germline, CDR1 is KGHSH, CDR2 LQKENI. CDR3 region: CASSPLGDSRTDTQYF. The CDR3 DNA reads TGTGCCAGCTCACCATTGGGGGACAGTAGAACAGATACGCAGTATTTT.

The chain combines TRBV19 with TRBJ2-2; perhaps TRBD1 as D (5 bases). This CDR3 comprises 14 residues. V lost 0 bases and J lost 6, with 8 bases in between. Germline V gene lookup returns CDR1 LNHDA and CDR2 SQIVND (reference sequence). The CDR3 reads CASSIDQGAGELFF. The CDR3, as DNA: TGTGCCAGTAGTATAGATCAAGGGGCCGGGGAGCTGTTTTTT.

The chain carries TRBV6-4 and TRBJ2-6, with D maybe TRBD1 (6 bases). The germline V gene encodes CDR1 MRHNA and CDR2 SNTAGT. Trimming stripped 3 bases from V and 0 bases from J, with 12 bases between. The CDR3 contains 17 residues. The CDR3 sequence is CASSEWGQLSGANVLTF. CDR3 nucleotides: TGTGCCAGCAGTGAATGGGGACAACTCTCTGGGGCCAACGTCCTGACTTTC.

This chain links TRBV3-1 (or the pseudogene TRBV3-2) with TRBJ2-7; no reliable D call. CDR1 and CDR2 from the germline V gene are LGHDT and YNNKEL (reference sequence). V was shortened by 4 bases and J by 3 bases, with 13 bases between the two germline ends. The CDR3 runs to 14 residues. In DNA form, the CDR3 reads TGTGCCAGCAGCCCCCCCGCTCAGCGCTACGAGCAGTACTTC. The encoded protein is CASSPPAQRYEQYF.